The T cell receptor beta chain described here comes from a study of identical twins. Notes on the study in general: When twins shared out-of-frame alpha sequences, those sequences had excess low generation probability. Sharing of beta out-of-frame sequences by twins showed a weaker excess.

The V gene's germline CDR1 is LNHDA and CDR2 SQIVND (reference sequence). V dropped 5 bases and J dropped 6; count of bases not matched to a gene: 10. The CDR3 is 16 residues long. This clonotype has a handful of counts. Antigen: not known. Using its own MiXCR run on the 5' RACE reads, TCRdb lists one record per CDR3 protein. The repertoire holds 450,000 or so distinct CDR3 sequences, with 12% to 15% as singletons. The same specimen was also included in a second study, on yellow fever vaccine responses in identical twins.

The sequenced sample consisted of CD4+ T cells sorted from blood. The TCR was taken from a woman between 18 and 29 years old in good health. V is TRBV19 and J is TRBJ1-5, with 10 nucleotides matching TRBD1. CDR3: CASSPSRDRGGQPQHF. The CDR3 nucleotides read TGTGCCAGTAGTCCGAGCCGGGACAGGGGAGGTCAGCCCCAGCATTTT.